The 3 T cell receptor beta chains below come from one sample, sequenced in a study of OX40 agonist ivuxolimab in advanced cancers. Libraries were prepared by immunoSEQ multiplex PCR; TCRdb keeps only in-frame clonotypes and omits some of them. The sample shows just over 90,000 clones, around 90% of them seen only once. Sequenced here: CD4+ or CD8+ T cells sorted from blood, sampled in a trial of the OX40 agonist ivuxolimab. These receptors were taken from an adult with an advanced solid tumor such as melanoma, head and neck, liver or kidney cancer.

This clone was found once. This rearrangement joins TRBV5-4 to TRBJ2-7, with TRBD1 matching 11 bases. V was clipped by 4 bases and J by 3 bases; unmatched bases: 9. The CDR3 totals 16 residues. CDR1 and CDR2 from the germline V gene are SGHNT and YYREEE (reference sequence). The CDR3 bases are TGTGCCAGCAGCCAAATCCCCGGGACAGGGGGCTACGAGCAGTACTTC. This gives the protein CASSQIPGTGGYEQYF.

The J gene is TRBJ2-2, the V gene TRBV27, with 9 bases that match TRBD1. CDR1 and CDR2 from the germline V gene are MNHEY and SMNVEV (reference sequence). The ends lost 7 bases at V and 6 bases at J; junction bases unmatched: 18. The CDR3 has 18 residues. The CDR3 region has the DNA TGTGCCAGCACCCCACTAAAATCCGGGACAGGGCGTCCCGGGGAGCTGTTTTTT. Its translation: CASTPLKSGTGRPGELFF.

CDR3: CASSLGKGSLYNSPLHF. DNA of the CDR3: TGTGCCAGCAGCTTGGGTAAGGGGAGCCTCTATAATTCACCCCTCCACTTT. The V and J genes are TRBV5-5 and TRBJ1-6; D perhaps matches TRBD1 (5 bases). The V end was cut by 0 bases, the J end by 3 bases, with 13 bases between. The CDR3 totals 17 residues. Germline CDR1 reads SGHKS; CDR2 reads YYEKEE (reference sequence).